One and the same sample provided the 25 T cell receptor beta chains below, sequenced in a study of tumor-infiltrating lymphocytes in primary liver carcinoma. Starting material of 500 to 600 ng total RNA yielded TCR beta cDNA via a constant-region primer. Nested multiplex PCR, run for three rounds with slightly modified ARM-PCR, yielded TCR beta libraries. Investigators reported that the first two PCR rounds, at 10 cycles each, used TRBV1-TRBV30 forward primers with a C-beta reverse primer. TCRdb re-derived calls from the multiplex PCR reads in MiXCR, one entry per CDR3 protein. The data contain about 330,000 distinct CDR3 sequences, about 65% of them singletons. Both blood RNA, taken from unsorted whole blood, and germline DNA were extracted. The sequencing input was peripheral blood. The receptors shown here come from a man aged 40-50 years with primary liver carcinoma and hepatitis B virus infection.

This clonotype has at least ten counts. This chain uses TRBV12-3 or TRBV12-4 with TRBJ1-4, with D uncertain. CDR3 size: 13 residues. With 3 bases removed from V and 8 bases from J, the gap between germline ends came to 10 bases. The CDR3 protein is CASSFGEEEKLFF. For the CDR3, the DNA is TGTGCCAGCAGTTTTGGAGAGGAGGAAAAACTGTTTTTT.

In regard to this clonotype: This may be a read error: a much more frequent sequence differs by one nucleotide. This chain joins TRBV12-3 or TRBV12-4 and TRBJ2-5; the D gene is possibly TRBD1 (6 bases). The CDR3 is 16 amino acids. Deletions cut 4 bases from V and 5 bases from J, with 20 bases between. The CDR3 is CASSSADQGSEETQYF. As DNA, the CDR3 is TGTGCCAGCAGTTCCGCGGACCAGGGGTCGGAGGAGACCCAGTACTTC.

Concerning this clonotype: One end of the junction varies from germline; a read error may be responsible. The chain combines TRBV4-2 with TRBJ2-2, with 7 bases aligning to TRBD2. The CDR3 covers 16 residues. The V gene's germline CDR1 is LGHNA and CDR2 YNFKEQ. The chain's CDR3 is CANSQNWREMTGELFF. CDR3 coding DNA: TGTGCCAACAGCCAAAATTGGCGGGAGATGACCGGGGAGCTGTTTTTT.

The chain is built from TRBV11-2 and TRBJ2-7; a weak D match, TRBD1 (6 bases). Trimming took off 7 bases at V and 0 bases at J, with 19 bases between the two ends. Germline CDR1 is SGHAT and CDR2 is FQNNGV. The CDR3 sequence is 16 residues long. Here the CDR3 DNA reads TGTGCCAGCAACTCTTCATCCGGGACACCCTCCTACGAGCAGTACTTC. Its translation is CASNSSSGTPSYEQYF.

Concerning this clonotype itself: Given a much more abundant clone one base away, this may be a read error. The chain employs TRBV6-5 and TRBJ2-1; D not certain. V was clipped by 4 bases and J by 14 bases, with 12 bases between them. The germline gives CDR1 MNHEY, CDR2 SVGAGI. This CDR3 has 11 residues. CDR3 sequence reads: CASSSGPEKFF. The CDR3 DNA follows: TGTGCCAGCAGTTCCGGACCAGAAAAGTTCTTC.

In DNA, the CDR3 is TGTGCCAGGGTGGAGGAGTCCTGGTGGCGCTCTGGGGCCAACGTCCTGACTTTC. This encodes CARVEESWWRSGANVLTF. The chain uses TRBV11-2 and TRBJ2-6; a weak D match, TRBD2 (5 bases). CDR3 length equals 18 residues. Trimming cost V 9 bases and J 0 bases, with 21 bases left between them. Germline lookup yields CDR1 SGHAT and CDR2 FQNNGV. Variable domain in full (rest from reference TRBV11-2 and TRBJ2-6): EAGVAQSPRYKIIEKRQSVAFWCNPISGHATLYWYQQILGQGPKLLIQFQNNGVVDDSQLPKDRFSAERLKGVDSTLKIQPAKLEDSAVYLCARVEESWWRSGANVLTFGAGSRLTVL.

In the case of this clonotype: A clone one base away is much larger, so this may be a read error. This chain connects TRBV6-2 or TRBV6-3 to TRBJ1-1; 7 nucleotides align to TRBD1. The CDR3 has 16 residues. Germline V CDR1 and CDR2: MNHEY, SVGEGT. The trim removed 6 bases at V and 1 base at J, leaving 11 bases unmatched. The CDR3 sequence is CASRIQGKEGNTEAFF. The CDR3 region has the DNA TGTGCCAGCAGAATACAGGGGAAAGAAGGGAACACTGAAGCTTTCTTT.

The chain couples TRBV7-9 to TRBJ2-3; D assignment may be TRBD1 or TRBD2 (6 bases each). Looked up from germline, CDR1 is SEHNR and CDR2 is FQNEAQ (reference sequence). V lost 5 bases and J lost 0, with 15 bases in between. CDR3 length equals 16 residues. The CDR3 is CASSPRGGGSTDTQYF. Here the CDR3 DNA reads TGTGCCAGCAGCCCCAGGGGAGGCGGGAGCACAGATACGCAGTATTTT.

This clonotype has at least ten counts. This chain joins TRBV4-1 and TRBJ1-5; weak D call: TRBD1 (6 bases). CDR1 is MGHRA and CDR2 is YSYEKL in the germline V gene. V was clipped by 7 bases and J by 3 bases, with 13 bases between them. CDR3 length: 14 residues. For the CDR3, the DNA is TGCGCCAGCAACAACAGGGCATTCAATCAGCCCCAGCATTTT. It is translated as CASNNRAFNQPQHF.

As concerns this clonotype: As the CDR3 is not closed by the conserved phenylalanine or tryptophan, this likely results from a read error. The chain has TRBV2 and TRBJ2-5; D is undetermined. The V gene lost 7 bases and the J gene lost 2 bases, with 11 bases spanning the gap. CDR1 is SNHLY, CDR2 FYNNEI, per germline. The CDR3 loop spans 13 amino acids. CDR3: CASKYSVQETQYI. The CDR3 DNA reads TGTGCCAGCAAATACAGTGTACAAGAGACCCAGTACATC.

The V gene is TRBV30, the J gene TRBJ1-2; the D is unclear. The CDR3 loop spans 13 amino acids. CDR1 and CDR2 from the germline V gene are GTSNPN and SVGIG (reference sequence). The ends were cut back, 0 bases at V and 8 bases at J, with 13 bases in the middle. The CDR3: CAWSVNGPVGYTF. DNA for the CDR3: TGTGCCTGGAGTGTTAATGGGCCGGTAGGCTACACCTTC.

This clonotype was found once. This is likely a read error, given that the CDR3 carries no conserved phenylalanine or tryptophan at its end. It is unclear where the CDR3 begins or ends on the DNA, so no DNA is shown, and the CDR3 is as TCRdb lists it. The chain links TRBV11-2 to TRBJ2-7; no DNA check was done on the table's D call, TRBD1. Looked up from germline, CDR1 is SGHAT and CDR2 is FQNNGV. Counting both end residues, the CDR3 totals 11 amino acids. The CDR3: CASRQSYEQNS.

In the case of this clonotype: One junction end does not reproduce the germline sequence, and a read error may be involved. CDR3 sequence: CASSLAAALAGAYNKQFF. The CDR3 DNA is TGCGCCAGCAGCTTGGCGGCAGCACTAGCGGGGGCCTACAATAAGCAGTTCTTC. The chain is built from TRBV11-2 and TRBJ2-1, with 11 bases lining up with TRBD2. Germline CDR1 and CDR2: SGHAT and FQNNGV. The CDR3 extends over 18 amino acids.

Many counts were recorded for this clonotype. V usage is TRBV6-2 or TRBV6-3 and J usage is TRBJ2-5; possible D gene TRBD1, 6 bases. Per germline, CDR1 MNHEY and CDR2 SVGEGT. The CDR3 spans 18 residues. V lost 4 bases and J lost 0, with 21 bases in between. CDR3 DNA: TGTGCCAGCAGTTCGTACCATTACAGGGCTCAATACCAAGAGACCCAGTACTTC. Translation gives CASSSYHYRAQYQETQYF.

Note on this clonotype: The conserved final phenylalanine or tryptophan is absent from the CDR3, which likely points to a read error. This chain uses TRBV28 with TRBJ1-2; D gene uncertain. Germline assignment: CDR1 MDHEN and CDR2 SYDVKM. V was cut by 3 bases and J by 8 bases, with 10 bases left in between. The CDR3 spans 12 residues. This CDR3 reads CASSFKGRGYTL. CDR3 bases: TGTGCCAGCAGTTTCAAAGGGAGAGGCTACACCTTA.

A single count supports this clonotype. The V gene is TRBV14, the J gene TRBJ1-1, with D unresolved. The CDR3 is 14 amino acids. In germline, CDR1 is SGHDN, CDR2 FVKESK. Trimming took off 10 bases at V and 6 bases at J, with 21 bases between the two ends. DNA of the CDR3: TGTGCCATCAACACTACTGGGTTGGGTGCTGAAGCTTTCTTT. Its protein product is CAINTTGLGAEAFF.

This chain uses TRBV10-2 with TRBJ2-7; TRBD1 aligns across 11 bases. The V and J ends lost 4 bases and 7 bases, in that order; junction bases with no gene match: 6. Germline V gene data show CDR1 as WSHSY and CDR2 as SAAADI. This CDR3 contains 14 residues. The CDR3 reads CASSAGQGANEQYF. CDR3 bases: TGCGCCAGCAGTGCCGGACAGGGGGCCAATGAGCAGTACTTC.

The chain combines TRBV30 with TRBJ2-1, with 7 nucleotides matching TRBD1. J lost 3 bases, V lost 6 bases, and 8 bases had no gene match. Germline V gene sequence: CDR1 GTSNPN, CDR2 SVGIG (reference sequence). The length of the CDR3 is 14 residues. CDR3 amino acids: CACPSQGVYNEQFF. The CDR3 DNA reads as TGTGCCTGTCCGAGTCAGGGGGTCTACAATGAGCAGTTCTTC.

V usage is TRBV18 and J usage is TRBJ1-4; D uncertain. The CDR3 runs 13 residues. The germline V and J ends were trimmed by 5 bases and 8 bases, with 12 bases remaining between them. Germline CDR1 is KGHSH and CDR2 is LQKENI. CDR3 sequence: CASSFTEEEKLFF. CDR3 in DNA: TGTGCCAGCTCATTTACGGAGGAGGAAAAACTGTTTTTT.

The chain is built from TRBV12-3 or TRBV12-4 and TRBJ1-1; D is ambiguous. The germline V and J ends were trimmed by 1 base and 3 bases, with 9 bases remaining between them. This CDR3 has 14 amino acids. CDR3 coding DNA: TGTGCCAGCAGTTTAGTCTGCAGCCACACTGAAGCTTTCTTT. Translation: CASSLVCSHTEAFF.

A remark on this clonotype: A single base separates this from a much larger clone, so it may be a read error. The CDR3 does not end in the conserved phenylalanine or tryptophan, so this is likely a read error. V is TRBV4-1 and J is TRBJ2-7; D is unresolved. The CDR3 is 13 amino acids. The V gene's germline CDR1 is MGHRA and CDR2 YSYEKL. V was trimmed by 1 base and J by 4 bases, leaving 8 bases between them. The CDR3 DNA reads TGCGCCAGCAGCCAAGGAAGTGTTTACGAGCAGTACTTA. It is translated as CASSQGSVYEQYL.

Of note for this clonotype: The junction departs from the called germline gene at one end, perhaps through a read error. This chain connects TRBV6-1 to TRBJ2-5, with D possibly called TRBD1 or TRBD2 (6 bases each). Per germline, CDR1 MNHNS and CDR2 SASEGT. The CDR3 consists of 17 residues. The CDR3: CASIPPGAVRGQETKYF. CDR3 bases: TGTGCCAGCATCCCCCCGGGGGCAGTGAGGGGCCAAGAGACCAAGTACTTC.

Of note for this clonotype: One end of the junction does not line up with germline, which may come from a read error. The gene calls are TRBV11-3 and TRBJ2-3; 7 bases line up with TRBD2. Per germline, CDR1 SGHNT and CDR2 YENEEA. The CDR3 is made up of 16 amino acids. CDR3 sequence reads: CTSSFPTTGGPDTQYF. In DNA, the CDR3 is TGTACCAGCAGCTTCCCCACAACGGGAGGCCCAGATACGCAGTATTTT.

Details on this clonotype: One end of the junction varies from germline; a read error may be responsible. The V gene is TRBV4-1, the J gene TRBJ2-5, with 7 bases matching TRBD1. Germline values: CDR1 MGHRA, CDR2 YSYEKL. The CDR3 has 14 residues. CDR3 nucleotide sequence: TGCGCCAGCAGCCCACGGACAGGCCAAGAGGCCCAGTACTTC. Translated: CASSPRTGQEAQYF.

The gene calls are TRBV5-1 and TRBJ1-1; D is ambiguous. The germline V and J ends were trimmed by 4 bases and 1 base, with 11 bases remaining between them. CDR3 length: 14 amino acids. Looked up from germline, CDR1 is SGHRS and CDR2 is YFSETQ. CDR3 sequence reads: CASSQLVGNTEAFF. The CDR3 DNA follows: TGCGCCAGCAGCCAACTGGTCGGGAACACTGAAGCTTTCTTT.